Reported below is one T cell receptor (beta chain). V lost 7 bases and J 2 bases, leaving 15 bases between the germline ends. Germline V gives CDR1 GTSNPN, CDR2 SVGIG (reference sequence). This CDR3 contains 13 residues. Here immunoSEQ multiplex PCR was the method, and the copy in TCRdb shows in-frame clones only, minus some. The sample has 200,000 to 250,000 clones, almost 90% seen once. The entry originates in a study of blood T cell repertoires in COVID-19. This receptor was taken from a young man with active or convalescent COVID-19. The rearrangement links TRBV30 to TRBJ2-7, with a weak D call TRBD1 (5 bases). The sequenced material came from peripheral blood. The CDR3: CALERQWTYEQYF. In nucleotides, the CDR3 is TGTGCCTTAGAGAGACAGTGGACCTACGAGCAGTACTTC. Drawing the rest from reference TRBV30 and TRBJ2-7, the complete variable domain is SQTIHQWPATLVQPVGSPLSLECTVEGTSNPNLYWYRQAAGRGLQLLFYSVGIGQISSEVPQNLSASRPQDRQFILSSKKLLLSDSGFYLCALERQWTYEQYFGPGTRLTVT.